The present T cell receptor (beta chain) was sequenced within a study of blood T cell repertoires in COVID-19 (dated by TCRdb to 2018 to 2020). Context from the whole study: Collaborator samples came from the United States, Italy and Spain and covered acute and convalescent phases of COVID-19. The material from the prospective study consisted of cDNA or gDNA derived from T cells, B-cell-depleted T cells, or PBMCs. Subjects who had been exposed to COVID-19, were actively infected with it, or had recovered from it provided the deeply sampled blood TCRbeta repertoires that made up the dataset. The repertoires were released in a freely available public database meant as a resource for research on the immune response to SARS-CoV-2. Samples were obtained from the ongoing ImmuneRACE study (first 160 participants) and from roughly 1,300 subjects provided by 6 global collaborators. Sample metadata almost always included a de-identified subject ID, COVID-19 status, age in years and sex. Where available, HLA class I and class II types were obtained from metadata supplied by the sample provider rather than from assay-based typing. General conclusions and limits of the study: How much clinical and demographic metadata was included differed by source and by participant, and the metadata was provided uncurated.

The immunoSEQ Assay, a bias-controlled multiplex PCR, was used to amplify TCRbeta CDR3 regions from genomic DNA. The study's own analysis went as follows. The number of nucleated cells in each sample was estimated by amplification of reference gene primers within the assay. To quantify the absolute abundance of each unique TCRbeta CDR3 rearrangement, sequence reads were collapsed and filtered. Productive Simpson clonality was computed per sample as the square root of Simpson's diversity index over productive rearrangements. TCRdb retrieved this table from immuneACCESS and kept in-frame rearrangements only. Not all clones are present; in checked studies, unresolved V genes account for under half, and no reason is known for the remainder. Clonal size and the V and J genes are those of that table, whereas D and trimming came from the DNA. This sample gives roughly 100,000 clones in total; 82% of them show up just once. 18% of the sample goes to the ten largest clones.

The collaborating institutions used their own protocols to collect whole blood in K2EDTA tubes. Collaborator samples were shipped for TCRbeta analysis as frozen whole blood, isolated PBMCs, or DNA extracted from either sample type. CDR1 LNHDA and CDR2 SQIVND are derived from the germline V gene (reference sequence). For this chain, trimming is 5 bases at the V end and 6 bases at the J end, and the number of junction bases without a gene match is 7. Including the terminal cysteine and phenylalanine, the CDR3 comprises 14 residues. The read is trimmed to its CDR3 DNA, 42 bases read in frame from base 1. Note on this clone: Its binding antigen is unknown. No much larger clone exists at a distance of one base, and base qualities are not known.

The receptor was derived from an elderly man with acute or convalescent COVID-19. Sequencing input: peripheral blood. Recombination connected TRBV19 to TRBJ2-3, and 8 junctional nucleotides match TRBD1. The CDR3 region has the sequence CASSPGQGLDTQYF. The nucleotides read TGTGCCAGTAGTCCCGGACAGGGTCTTGATACGCAGTATTTT.